Given below is one T cell receptor (beta chain) in context. Which antigen it targets is not known. Base-call qualities are not available, and no considerably larger clone is one nucleotide away. TCRbeta CDR3 regions were amplified from genomic DNA using the immunoSEQ Assay, a bias-controlled multiplex PCR. In the original analysis: The number of nucleated cells in each sample was estimated by amplification of reference gene primers within the assay. Sequence reads were collapsed and filtered to measure the absolute abundance of every unique TCRbeta CDR3 rearrangement. For each sample, productive Simpson clonality was calculated as the square root of Simpson's diversity index across productive rearrangements. The table was pulled from immuneACCESS by TCRdb, which kept in-frame rearrangements only. Such tables lose some clones; where checked, under half of the loss comes from unresolved V genes, and the rest has no known cause. The DNA gave D and trimming, while V, J and clone size come from that table. This sample lists some 120,000 clones; 75% to 90% were detected once. Together, the top ten hold around 2.3% of the sample.

Whole blood was collected in K2EDTA tubes by collaborating institutions according to the institutions' own protocols. For TCRbeta analysis, collaborators shipped samples as frozen whole blood, isolated PBMCs, or DNA extracted from either of those sample types. Unmatched junction bases come to 5, with V trimmed by 2 bases and J by 3 bases. The CDR3 spans 17 residues, from the cysteine through the phenylalanine. The retained sequence is limited to the CDR3, 51 bases, with the frame set at the first base. CDR1 SGHTA and CDR2 FQGTGA were looked up in the germline V gene. These data come from a study of blood T cell repertoires in COVID-19 (TCRdb year 2020). Turning to the overall study: Samples from collaborators originated in the United States, Italy and Spain and spanned both the acute and convalescent phases of COVID-19. The prospective study material was composed of cDNA or gDNA derived from T cells, B-cell-depleted T cells, or PBMCs. The dataset comprised deeply sampled blood TCRbeta repertoires from subjects exposed to, actively infected with, or recovered from COVID-19. The repertoires were released in a freely available public database meant as a resource for research on the immune response to SARS-CoV-2. The samples were drawn from the first 160 participants of the ongoing ImmuneRACE study and from about 1,200 subjects provided by 6 global collaborators. Sample metadata almost always included a de-identified subject ID, COVID-19 status, age in years and sex. Where available, HLA class I and class II types were taken from metadata supplied by the sample provider and were not determined by assay-based typing.

Results the study describes overall, beyond this receptor: The quantity of clinical and demographic metadata differed by source and by participant and was supplied without curation.

The sequencing sample was made of peripheral blood. The TCR was taken from a man in his thirties or forties with acute or convalescent COVID-19. Rearrangement joined TRBV7-3 to TRBJ2-5; 14 of the junction bases match TRBD2. The DNA reads as follows: TGTGCCAGCAGCTTACCGTCGACTAGCGGGGGGGAAGAGACCCAGTACTTC. This is translated as CASSLPSTSGGEETQYF.